Sequencing of this T cell receptor (beta chain) was carried out in a study of blood T cell repertoires in COVID-19. Across the study: Samples representing acute and convalescent COVID-19 were sourced from the United States, Italy and Spain. Nucleic acid was either cDNA or gDNA, and it came from T cells, B-cell-depleted T cells, or PBMCs.

Living in under 30 US areas, the participants were between 18 and 89 years of age. As handled by the study authors: Reference gene primer amplification yielded estimated nucleated cell counts. The protocol was immunoSEQ multiplex PCR, while the TCRdb copy is restricted to in-frame clones and leaves out a portion. The V and J calls and clone size were taken over from that table, and D and trimming were inferred from the DNA. The sample carries 310,000 or so clones, under 90% recorded once. Per germline, CDR1 LNHNV and CDR2 YYDKDF (reference sequence). The CDR3 consists of 11 residues. V gave up 5 bases and J gave up 5 bases, with 7 bases separating them.

This chain links TRBV15 with TRBJ2-7, with D unclear. The origin of this receptor is a young woman who had recovered from COVID-19. Sequencing was carried out using PBMCs or T cells enriched from blood (not recorded which). CDR3 sequence: CATSQQDEQYF. The DNA of the CDR3 is TGTGCCACCAGCCAGCAGGACGAGCAGTACTTC.